The 14 T cell receptor beta chains below were found in one sample sequenced in a study of T cells after yellow fever vaccination (dated by TCRdb to between 2019 and 2020). Preparation of the library involved 5' RACE. Sequencing used an Illumina HiSeq 2500. TCRdb reprocessed the public reads (quality trimming at Q25 with fastp, clone calling with MiXCR) and kept in-frame beta chains. For every CDR3 protein sequence, its rows merge into one entry that carries the most common genes and DNA. This sample is represented by 300,000 to 350,000 distinct CDR3 sequences; roughly 8.3% of them were singletons. The top ten hold roughly a sixth of the sample. The treatment or condition label, as the study defines it: live attenuated yellow fever vaccine strain. The sequenced sample was PBMCs, obtained approximately 40 days after the first yellow fever vaccination. Source of these receptors: a man in his late teens or twenties who received the YFV17D yellow fever vaccine.

DNA of the CDR3: TGTGCCAGCAGTACACCGGGACGGGACTACGAGCAGTACTTC. Translated, it gives CASSTPGRDYEQYF. The chain employs TRBV28 and TRBJ2-7; possibly TRBD1 or TRBD2 for D (5 bases each). The CDR3 sequence is 14 residues long. Deletions cut 5 bases from V and 3 bases from J, with 14 bases between. Germline CDR1 MDHEN, CDR2 SYDVKM.

This rearrangement joins TRBV12-3 or TRBV12-4 to TRBJ2-5; 8 nucleotides agree with TRBD2. This CDR3 has 16 residues. V lost 3 bases, J lost 5 bases, and 11 bases stayed unmatched. The CDR3 reads CASSFPLAGRWETQYF. The CDR3, as DNA: TGTGCCAGCAGTTTTCCATTAGCGGGGCGTTGGGAGACCCAGTACTTC.

V is TRBV7-9 and J is TRBJ1-6; D unresolved. Trimming took 5 bases from V and 10 from J, leaving 9 bases between them. Germline V CDR1 and CDR2: SEHNR, FQNEAQ (reference sequence). There are 12 residues in the CDR3. CDR3 sequence reads: CASSDPRSPLHF. The CDR3 DNA is TGTGCCAGCAGCGACCCTCGATCACCCCTCCACTTT.

The J gene is TRBJ2-6, the V gene TRBV5-1, with 7 bases matching TRBD2. V shed 4 bases, J shed 2 bases, and the junction held 15 bases outside the gene matches. The germline V gene encodes CDR1 SGHRS and CDR2 YFSETQ. The CDR3 has 19 residues. The CDR3 region is CASSVSPERGTTGANVLTF. The CDR3, as DNA: TGCGCCAGCAGCGTTTCCCCTGAGCGGGGTACTACTGGGGCCAACGTCCTGACTTTC.

The rearrangement joins TRBV12-3 or TRBV12-4 to TRBJ2-5, with D perhaps TRBD2 (7 bases). V was pared by 3 bases and J by 1 base, with 15 bases between. The CDR3 has 16 residues. The CDR3 nucleotides are TGTGCCAGCAGTTTGTGGGCGGGGGCCACCCAAGAGACCCAGTACTTC. This codes for CASSLWAGATQETQYF.

The genes are TRBV12-3 or TRBV12-4 and TRBJ1-5; D ambiguous. V was shortened by 4 bases and J by 3 bases, with 16 bases between the two germline ends. CDR3 length equals 16 residues. CDR3 amino acids: CASSWYGLNSNQPQHF. CDR3 DNA: TGTGCCAGCAGTTGGTATGGACTCAACTCCAATCAGCCCCAGCATTTT.

This clonotype has just a few counts. The rearrangement links TRBV12-3 or TRBV12-4 to TRBJ2-5, with TRBD2 matching over 9 bases. Unmatched junction bases numbered 8, after V lost 4 bases and J lost 5 bases. This CDR3 comprises 15 residues. CDR3 loop: CASSSGRGGHETQYF. Here the CDR3 DNA reads TGTGCCAGCAGTTCTGGGCGGGGGGGCCATGAGACCCAGTACTTC.

The J gene is TRBJ2-3, the V gene TRBV4-3; TRBD2 is a possible D gene (7 bases). CDR1 is LGHNA and CDR2 is YSLEER in the germline V gene. With 4 bases removed from V and 3 bases from J, the gap between germline ends came to 20 bases. CDR3 length equals 17 residues. CDR3 nucleotides: TGCGCCAGCAGCCCCGTTTGGGGGGGGGGCCTAACAGATACGCAGTATTTT. Translated: CASSPVWGGGLTDTQYF.

The V and J genes are TRBV12-3 or TRBV12-4 and TRBJ2-1; D unclear. The length of the CDR3 is 14 residues. V was clipped by 9 bases and J by 8 bases, with 20 bases between them. CDR3 bases: TGTGCCAGTCTCCTTAGGGCCCAAAGGGATGAGCAGTTCTTC. This codes for CASLLRAQRDEQFF.

This clonotype was observed a few times. The chain employs TRBV9 and TRBJ2-5; a possible D gene is TRBD2 (6 bases). CDR1 SGDLS and CDR2 YYNGEE come from the germline V gene. This CDR3 has 14 amino acids. The V and J ends lost 3 bases and 3 bases respectively, with 12 bases between them. The CDR3 sequence: CASSEGTREETQYF. CDR3 nucleotides: TGTGCCAGCAGCGAGGGGACTCGCGAAGAGACCCAGTACTTC.

This clonotype was observed at least ten times. DNA of the CDR3: TGTGCCAGCTCACCAGCAAACAGCCGGTACACTGAAGCTTTCTTT. It yields the protein CASSPANSRYTEAFF. The rearrangement uses TRBV18 and TRBJ1-1; no firm D call. Germline V lookup: CDR1 KGHSH, CDR2 LQKENI. The CDR3 extends over 15 amino acids. Deletions cut 2 bases from V and 3 bases from J, with 13 bases between. Based on the CDR3 plus reference TRBV18 and TRBJ1-1, the full variable domain is NAGVMQNPRHLVRRRGQEARLRCSPMKGHSHVYWYRQLPEEGLKFMVYLQKENIIDESGMPKERFSAEFPKEGPSILRIQQVVRGDSAAYFCASSPANSRYTEAFFGQGTRLTVV.

The chain joins TRBV5-4 to TRBJ2-2; 8 bases are shared with TRBD1. CDR1 is SGHNT and CDR2 is YYREEE in the germline V gene (reference sequence). V trimming: 4 bases; J trimming: 4 bases; junction bases outside the gene matches: 6. The CDR3 runs to 15 residues. The CDR3 protein is CASSATGVGTGELFF. The CDR3 DNA sequence: TGTGCCAGCAGCGCGACAGGGGTTGGCACCGGGGAGCTGTTTTTT.

This clonotype was detected many times. This sequence joins TRBV20-1 and TRBJ2-3; TRBD2 is a possible D gene (6 bases). Germline values: CDR1 DFQATT, CDR2 SNEGSKA (reference sequence). The CDR3 has 15 residues. Trimming left V 3 bases short and J 4 bases short, with 17 bases between. The CDR3 DNA follows: TGCAGTGCTAGGGCGGACTATAGTTTTGCAGATACGCAGTATTTT. Protein: CSARADYSFADTQYF.

The table lists this clonotype with a few counts. The rearrangement links TRBV7-9 to TRBJ1-1; D is unresolved. CDR1 is SEHNR, CDR2 FQNEAQ, per germline (reference sequence). The CDR3 is made up of 13 amino acids. The V gene lost 1 base and the J gene lost 6 bases, with 9 bases spanning the gap. The CDR3 is CASSLGARAEAFF. In nucleotides, the CDR3 is TGTGCCAGCAGCTTAGGGGCGCGGGCTGAAGCTTTCTTT.